The rows below give T cell receptor beta chains drawn from one sample of a study of blood T cell repertoires in COVID-19. Produced via immunoSEQ multiplex PCR; TCRdb's table is partial and in-frame only. This sample has about 58,000 clones, with around four fifths found just once. The sequencing sample was made of peripheral blood. The origin of the receptors is a man aged 55 to 70 with COVID-19, enrolled during active disease. The CDR3 runs from the conserved cysteine through the conserved F or W. The D gene is left open where the match is weak. Clone size is given for some rows only: seen once, a few or many times, or a class if the clone is expanded.

J: TRBJ1-1
D: TRBD1
size: .
V: TRBV30
CDR3: CAWSDRGDEAFF
DNA: TGTGCCTGGAGTGACAGGGGGGATGAAGCTTTCTTT

J: TRBJ1-1
D: TRBD1
size: .
V: TRBV5-1
CDR3: CASATGDSFGTEAFF
DNA: TGCGCCAGCGCGACAGGGGATTCGTTCGGCACTGAAGCTTTCTTT

J: TRBJ1-5
D: TRBD1
size: few
V: TRBV6-5
CDR3: CASEGATQPQHF
DNA: TGTGCCAGCGAGGGGGCGACTCAGCCCCAGCATTTT

J: TRBJ2-7
D: .
size: .
V: TRBV29-1
CDR3: CSVASGGSSYEQYF
DNA: TGCAGCGTTGCGTCCGGCGGTTCCTCCTACGAGCAGTACTTC

J: TRBJ2-5
D: .
size: .
V: TRBV27
CDR3: CASSKRQSQGTQYF
DNA: TGTGCCAGCAGTAAACGACAGTCCCAAGGAACCCAGTACTTC

J: TRBJ2-1
D: TRBD2
size: .
V: TRBV6-5
CDR3: CASGGGNYNEQFF
DNA: TGTGCCAGCGGGGGGGGGAACTACAATGAGCAGTTCTTC

J: TRBJ2-3
D: TRBD2
size: .
V: TRBV6-2/TRBV6-3
CDR3: CASSYSRTSGSGTDTQYF
DNA: TGTGCCAGCAGTTACTCGAGGACTAGCGGGAGTGGTACAGATACGCAGTATTTT

J: TRBJ1-1
D: TRBD1
size: .
V: TRBV7-9
CDR3: CASSLEAGGAEAFF
DNA: TGTGCCAGCAGCTTAGAGGCAGGGGGAGCTGAAGCTTTCTTT

J: TRBJ2-3
D: .
size: .
V: TRBV4-2
CDR3: CASSQEVGAADTQYF
DNA: TGTGCCAGCAGCCAAGAGGTGGGGGCGGCAGATACGCAGTATTTT

J: TRBJ2-1
D: TRBD2
size: few
V: TRBV3-1/TRBV3-2
CDR3: CATAGAYNEQFF
DNA: TGTGCCACAGCGGGAGCCTACAATGAGCAGTTCTTC

J: TRBJ2-7
D: TRBD1
size: once
V: TRBV5-6
CDR3: CASSPGTGVVYEQYF
DNA: TGTGCCAGCAGCCCGGGGACAGGTGTCGTCTACGAGCAGTACTTC

J: TRBJ2-1
D: .
size: .
V: TRBV27
CDR3: CASSFVPMRSSYNEQFF
DNA: TGTGCCAGCAGTTTTGTCCCGATGCGGAGCTCCTACAATGAGCAGTTCTTC

J: TRBJ1-1
D: .
size: once
V: TRBV23-1
CDR3: CASSRKPGVSEAFF
DNA: TGCGCCAGCAGTCGTAAGCCCGGGGTTTCTGAAGCTTTCTTT

J: TRBJ2-1
D: TRBD1
size: .
V: TRBV14
CDR3: CASSQGRDSINEQFF
DNA: TGTGCCAGCAGCCAAGGCCGGGACAGCATTAATGAGCAGTTCTTC

J: TRBJ2-5
D: .
size: .
V: TRBV7-9
CDR3: CASSRSGTQETQYF
DNA: TGTGCCAGCAGCCGCTCCGGGACACAAGAGACCCAGTACTTC

J: TRBJ1-6
D: TRBD1
size: few
V: TRBV5-1
CDR3: CASSRTGSNSPLHF
DNA: TGCGCCAGCAGCCGGACAGGGTCAAATTCACCCCTCCACTTT

J: TRBJ2-7
D: .
size: few
V: TRBV5-5
CDR3: CASSLLLAHYEQYF
DNA: TGTGCCAGCAGCTTGTTGTTAGCCCACTACGAGCAGTACTTC

J: TRBJ1-5
D: .
size: .
V: TRBV27
CDR3: CASSLKGRGFSNQPQHF
DNA: TGTGCCAGCAGTTTAAAGGGTCGGGGGTTTAGCAATCAGCCCCAGCATTTT

J: TRBJ1-2
D: TRBD1
size: .
V: TRBV6-5
CDR3: CASSGTVNYGYTF
DNA: TGTGCCAGCAGCGGGACAGTTAACTATGGCTACACCTTC

J: TRBJ2-1
D: .
size: .
V: TRBV14
CDR3: CASSHPMGSYNEQFF
DNA: TGTGCCAGCAGCCACCCCATGGGGAGCTACAATGAGCAGTTCTTC

J: TRBJ1-5
D: .
size: .
V: TRBV11-2
CDR3: CASSLVEGQSNQPQHF
DNA: TGTGCCAGCAGCTTAGTGGAGGGCCAGAGCAATCAGCCCCAGCATTTT

J: TRBJ2-7
D: TRBD2
size: .
V: TRBV7-8
CDR3: CASSRPRQGASGSHSYEQYF
DNA: TGTGCCAGCAGCCGCCCCCGACAGGGAGCTAGCGGGAGCCACTCCTACGAGCAGTACTTC

J: TRBJ2-5
D: .
size: .
V: TRBV2
CDR3: CASSPEETQYF
DNA: TGTGCCAGCAGCCCAGAAGAGACCCAGTACTTC

J: TRBJ2-5
D: TRBD1
size: .
V: TRBV10-1
CDR3: CASSAHRGQETQYF
DNA: TGCGCCAGCAGTGCCCACAGGGGCCAAGAGACCCAGTACTTC

J: TRBJ1-1
D: TRBD1
size: .
V: TRBV6-2/TRBV6-3
CDR3: CASSYSRTGENTEAFF
DNA: TGTGCCAGCAGTTATTCTAGGACAGGGGAGAACACTGAAGCTTTCTTT

J: TRBJ2-2
D: .
size: .
V: TRBV5-5
CDR3: CASSLMAANTGELFF
DNA: TGTGCCAGCAGCTTGATGGCCGCGAACACCGGGGAGCTGTTTTTT

J: TRBJ1-1
D: .
size: .
V: TRBV29-1
CDR3: CSGNPLGGQGRAPEAFF
DNA: TGCAGCGGGAACCCCCTGGGGGGGCAGGGGAGAGCGCCTGAAGCTTTCTTT

J: TRBJ2-3
D: TRBD2
size: .
V: TRBV11-2
CDR3: CASSLVSTSGAQYF
DNA: TGTGCCAGCAGCTTAGTTTCCACTAGCGGGGCGCAGTATTTT

J: TRBJ2-7
D: TRBD2
size: .
V: TRBV5-4
CDR3: CASSKGLGYEQYF
DNA: TGTGCCAGCAGCAAGGGACTAGGGTACGAGCAGTACTTC

J: TRBJ2-5
D: .
size: .
V: TRBV10-3
CDR3: CAISESRETQYF
DNA: TGTGCCATCAGTGAGTCCCGAGAGACCCAGTACTTC

J: TRBJ2-7
D: .
size: .
V: TRBV6-5
CDR3: CAIRPSGGRPDEQYF
DNA: TGTGCCATCCGACCCTCTGGCGGCCGTCCCGACGAGCAGTACTTC

J: TRBJ2-5
D: .
size: once
V: TRBV18
CDR3: CASSPTRGQETQYF
DNA: TGTGCCAGCTCGCCAACCCGGGGACAAGAGACCCAGTACTTC

J: TRBJ1-1
D: TRBD1
size: .
V: TRBV30
CDR3: CAWSTGSDTEAFF
DNA: TGTGCCTGGTCGACAGGGTCGGACACTGAAGCTTTCTTT

J: TRBJ1-1
D: .
size: .
V: TRBV27
CDR3: CASSRENRENTEAFF
DNA: TGTGCCAGCAGTCGGGAAAACAGGGAGAACACTGAAGCTTTCTTT

J: TRBJ1-1
D: TRBD1
size: .
V: TRBV19
CDR3: CASSIRDSITEAFF
DNA: TGTGCCAGTAGTATCCGGGACAGCATCACTGAAGCTTTCTTT

J: TRBJ2-2
D: TRBD1
size: .
V: TRBV5-1
CDR3: CASSLEGTGTTGELFF
DNA: TGCGCCAGCAGCTTGGAAGGGACAGGGACTACCGGGGAGCTGTTTTTT

J: TRBJ2-1
D: TRBD1
size: .
V: TRBV6-1
CDR3: CASSPGTGRYNEQFF
DNA: TGTGCCAGCAGTCCCGGGACAGGGAGGTACAATGAGCAGTTCTTC

J: TRBJ2-2
D: .
size: .
V: TRBV5-1
CDR3: CASRQGIGARVSGELFF
DNA: TGCGCCAGCCGTCAGGGGATCGGGGCCCGAGTTTCCGGGGAGCTGTTTTTT

J: TRBJ1-1
D: .
size: .
V: TRBV3-1/TRBV3-2
CDR3: CASSRSRGNSPEAFF
DNA: TGTGCCAGCAGTCGGAGCAGGGGAAATTCCCCTGAAGCTTTCTTT

J: TRBJ1-2
D: .
size: .
V: TRBV19
CDR3: CASSQGVNYGYTF
DNA: TGTGCCAGTAGTCAAGGGGTTAACTATGGCTACACCTTC

J: TRBJ2-7
D: TRBD2
size: .
V: TRBV7-8
CDR3: CASSSPGAGERLEQYF
DNA: TGTGCCAGCAGCTCCCCCGGGGCGGGGGAGCGGCTCGAGCAGTACTTC

J: TRBJ2-1
D: TRBD2
size: .
V: TRBV7-2
CDR3: CASSLAFPLTSGTSNEQFF
DNA: TGTGCCAGCAGCTTAGCGTTTCCCCTTACTAGCGGGACCTCCAATGAGCAGTTCTTC

J: TRBJ2-2
D: .
size: .
V: TRBV7-2
CDR3: CASSRRVIGELFF
DNA: TGTGCCAGCAGTAGGAGGGTCATCGGGGAGCTGTTTTTT

J: TRBJ1-3
D: .
size: .
V: TRBV4-2
CDR3: CAPLKRWGLANTIYF
DNA: TGTGCTCCCCTTAAACGCTGGGGGCTGGCAAACACCATATATTTT

J: TRBJ1-3
D: .
size: .
V: TRBV7-9
CDR3: CASNGQTSGNTIYF
DNA: TGTGCCAGCAACGGACAGACCTCTGGAAACACCATATATTTT

J: TRBJ2-7
D: TRBD1
size: few
V: TRBV30
CDR3: CAWDRGREQYF
DNA: TGTGCCTGGGACAGGGGGCGGGAGCAGTACTTC

J: TRBJ2-4
D: TRBD2
size: once
V: TRBV2
CDR3: CASTRGGGGLAKNIQYF
DNA: TGTGCCAGCACCCGAGGCGGGGGGGGACTAGCCAAAAACATTCAGTACTTC

J: TRBJ2-7
D: TRBD2
size: .
V: TRBV6-6
CDR3: CASSRGGSGGSSYEQYF
DNA: TGTGCCAGCAGTCGCGGCGGTAGCGGGGGGAGCTCCTACGAGCAGTACTTC

J: TRBJ1-1
D: .
size: .
V: TRBV10-3
CDR3: CAISFRGTEAFF
DNA: TGTGCCATCAGTTTCAGGGGCACTGAAGCTTTCTTT

J: TRBJ2-3
D: TRBD2
size: .
V: TRBV7-2
CDR3: CASSLTQGLAGATDTQYF
DNA: TGTGCCAGCAGCTTAACGCAAGGACTAGCGGGAGCAACAGATACGCAGTATTTT

J: TRBJ2-1
D: TRBD2
size: .
V: TRBV7-6
CDR3: CASSRGLAGGHDEQFF
DNA: TGTGCCAGCAGCCGGGGACTAGCGGGGGGGCACGATGAGCAGTTCTTC

J: TRBJ1-5
D: TRBD1
size: .
V: TRBV5-6
CDR3: CASSVTGGGNQPQHF
DNA: TGTGCCAGCAGCGTGACAGGGGGCGGCAATCAGCCCCAGCATTTT

J: TRBJ1-1
D: .
size: .
V: TRBV3-1/TRBV3-2
CDR3: CASSQLLRGGTEAFF
DNA: TGTGCCAGCAGCCAACTCCTCAGGGGTGGCACTGAAGCTTTCTTT

J: TRBJ1-6
D: TRBD1
size: .
V: TRBV7-2
CDR3: CASSADRGYSPLHF
DNA: TGTGCCAGCAGCGCCGACAGGGGTTATTCACCCCTCCACTTT

J: TRBJ1-4
D: TRBD1
size: .
V: TRBV13
CDR3: CASSFRQGGPNEKLFF
DNA: TGTGCCAGCAGCTTTCGTCAAGGGGGCCCTAATGAAAAACTGTTTTTT

J: TRBJ2-1
D: TRBD2
size: few
V: TRBV7-2
CDR3: CASSHREGRDNEQFF
DNA: TGTGCCAGCAGCCATAGGGAGGGGCGCGACAATGAGCAGTTCTTC

J: TRBJ1-5
D: .
size: .
V: TRBV6-5
CDR3: CASTSGLGPNQPQHF
DNA: TGTGCCAGCACTTCCGGACTGGGCCCAAATCAGCCCCAGCATTTT

J: TRBJ2-5
D: TRBD2
size: .
V: TRBV2
CDR3: CASSVPSGNQETQYF
DNA: TGTGCCAGCAGTGTTCCTAGCGGGAACCAAGAGACCCAGTACTTC

J: TRBJ2-1
D: .
size: .
V: TRBV3-1/TRBV3-2
CDR3: CASSHTPETGGEQFF
DNA: TGTGCCAGCAGCCATACCCCGGAGACAGGCGGGGAGCAGTTCTTC